This T cell receptor beta chain was documented in a study of blood T cell repertoires in COVID-19. At the level of the study: Sites in the United States, Italy and Spain provided acute and convalescent COVID-19 samples. T cells, B-cell-depleted T cells, or PBMCs supplied cDNA or gDNA.

The CDR3 has 15 residues. Germline-derived CDR1 and CDR2 are MDHEN and SYDVKM. V lost 3 bases and J 4 bases, leaving 15 bases between the germline ends. Methods used by the authors: It was from reference gene primer amplification that nucleated cell counts were estimated. The table came from immunoSEQ multiplex PCR; TCRdb's copy has only in-frame clones and leaves some out. Clone size and V and J calls were adopted from that table, with D and trimming inferred from the DNA. This table has about 89,000 clones, about 91% appearing once. The clonotype comes from a human donor with active COVID-19. The donor label of this sample is uncertain. J is TRBJ1-2 and V is TRBV28, with D possibly being TRBD1 (6 bases). Sample: peripheral blood. CDR3 protein: CASSLSELGGYGYTF. The DNA of the CDR3 is TGTGCCAGCAGTTTGAGCGAGCTAGGGGGCTATGGCTACACCTTC.